These T cell receptor beta chains were read from a single sample in a study of blood T cell repertoires in COVID-19. Generated by immunoSEQ multiplex PCR, the TCRdb table keeps only in-frame clones and is missing some. The sample contains roughly 300,000 clones, about nine tenths of which appear only once. Sequencing input: PBMCs or T cells enriched from blood (not recorded which). These receptors all come from a woman younger than 35 who had recovered from COVID-19. Each CDR3 is given with its conserved first and last residue. Each record gives: D gene, V gene, J gene, clone size, CDR3 DNA, CDR3 protein. A D gene is named only where the DNA matches it firmly. Size is omitted from some rows. Given values are once, few, many or a class for expanded clones.

-	TRBV19	TRBJ2-7	-	TGTGCCAGTAGTATTGTAGACGGAGCCTACGAGCAGTACTTC	CASSIVDGAYEQYF
-	TRBV28	TRBJ1-2	-	TGTGCCAGCAGTTTACAGGCGGGGACCCTCCCCGGCTACACCTTC	CASSLQAGTLPGYTF
TRBD2	TRBV10-1	TRBJ2-3	-	TGCGCCAGCGGGGGGGGAAATAATACGCAGTATTTT	CASGGGNNTQYF
TRBD2	TRBV28	TRBJ2-6	-	TGTGCCGGTTGTAGGGCAGGGACTACAAAGTCTGGGGCCAACGTCCTGACTTTC	CAGCRAGTTKSGANVLTF
-	TRBV7-9	TRBJ1-1	-	TGTGCCAGCAGCTCCTTAGACACTGAAGCTTTCTTT	CASSSLDTEAFF
TRBD1	TRBV29-1	TRBJ2-5	once	TGCAGCGTTGTCCGCGGGACAGGGCCCCAAGAGACCCAGTACTTC	CSVVRGTGPQETQYF
-	TRBV4-1	TRBJ2-3	-	TGCGCCAGCAGCCAAGCGGCTGGGGCGACAGATACGCAGTATTTT	CASSQAAGATDTQYF
TRBD1	TRBV7-9	TRBJ2-2	-	TGTGCCAGCAGCTTCAACAGGGGGCCCGGGGAGCTGTTTTTT	CASSFNRGPGELFF
TRBD1	TRBV15	TRBJ1-5	-	TGTGCCACCAGCGGACAGGGGGCGAGCAATCAGCCCCAGCATTTT	CATSGQGASNQPQHF
TRBD1	TRBV27	TRBJ1-4	-	TGTGCCAGCAGTTCCGGGACAGGGAGGTTGGGTGAAAAACTGTTTTTT	CASSSGTGRLGEKLFF
-	TRBV28	TRBJ2-2	-	TGTGCCAGCAGTAGGGGGTGGGACACCGGGGAGCTGTTTTTT	CASSRGWDTGELFF
-	TRBV15	TRBJ2-2	-	TGTGCCACCAGCAGAGAGCAGGCCCTCAGGACGAACACCGGGGAGCTGTTTTTT	CATSREQALRTNTGELFF
-	TRBV14	TRBJ2-7	-	TGTGCCAGCAGCCAGCGGGACAGCACCTACTACGAGCAGTACTTC	CASSQRDSTYYEQYF
-	TRBV4-1	TRBJ1-2	-	TGCGCCAGCAGCCATCCGGACTGGAGCTATGGCTACACCTTC	CASSHPDWSYGYTF
-	TRBV3-1/TRBV3-2	TRBJ2-2	-	TGTGCCAGCAGCCCCCGAAGAGGCGGGGAGCTGTTTTTT	CASSPRRGGELFF
TRBD1	TRBV27	TRBJ2-5	-	TGTGCCAGCAGTTCTCGACAGGGGGAGTATGAAGAGACCCAGTACTTC	CASSSRQGEYEETQYF
TRBD2	TRBV7-3	TRBJ2-1	-	TGTGCCAGCAGCTCCGTAGCGGGAACTACCTACAATGAGCAGTTCTTC	CASSSVAGTTYNEQFF
-	TRBV6-5	TRBJ1-6	few	TGTGCCAGCACCCGAGAAGGGGGTTCCAATTCACCCCTCCACTTT	CASTREGGSNSPLHF
-	TRBV25-1	TRBJ2-5	-	TGTGCCAGCAGTGAAAGGGGAGGAGAGACCCAGTACTTC	CASSERGGETQYF
-	TRBV27	TRBJ1-1	-	TGTGCCACTTCACCCGGGTCGATGATGAACACTGAAGCTTTCTTT	CATSPGSMMNTEAFF
-	TRBV19	TRBJ1-3	few	TGTGCCAGTAGAAGGGACTCGGTGAGCTCTGGAAACACCATATATTTT	CASRRDSVSSGNTIYF
-	TRBV7-9	TRBJ1-2	-	TGTGCCAGCAGCCGACAGGACCCAGCTAACTATGGCTACACCTTC	CASSRQDPANYGYTF
-	TRBV9	TRBJ2-2	-	TGTGCCAGCAGTCCCGTAGCGGAGGGGGGGACCGCCGGGGAGCTGTTTTTT	CASSPVAEGGTAGELFF
TRBD2	TRBV4-1	TRBJ2-5	-	TGCGCCAGCAGCCAGCTTAGCGGGAGGGCCCGGGAGACCCAGTACTTC	CASSQLSGRARETQYF
-	TRBV5-1	TRBJ2-5	-	TGCGCCAGCAGTTTCCGGGGGCAAGAGACCCAGTACTTC	CASSFRGQETQYF
TRBD2	TRBV10-3	TRBJ2-7	-	TGTGCCATCAGTGAGGGACTAGTCGGCGAGCAGTACTTC	CAISEGLVGEQYF
-	TRBV9	TRBJ1-2	-	TGTGCCAGCAGCGCCTCAGTAGCCGCGGGAGGCTACACCTTC	CASSASVAAGGYTF
TRBD1	TRBV9	TRBJ2-7	-	TGTGCCAGCAGCGTAGCGGGACAGGGGTCCCTAGAGCAGTACTTC	CASSVAGQGSLEQYF
TRBD1	TRBV19	TRBJ1-2	-	TGTGCCAGTAGTACTTCACAGGGGAGAGGCGGCTACACCTTC	CASSTSQGRGGYTF
-	TRBV27	TRBJ1-5	-	TGTGCCAGCAGTTTGTACCACAGTAACGATCAGCCCCAGCATTTT	CASSLYHSNDQPQHF
-	TRBV6-5	TRBJ1-2	-	TGTGCCAGCAGCCGGACAGCACCCGCTTATGGCTACACCTTC	CASSRTAPAYGYTF
-	TRBV6-5	TRBJ2-7	once	TGTGCCAGCAGAGGGCGGGGATTGAACGAGCAGTACTTC	CASRGRGLNEQYF
-	TRBV29-1	TRBJ2-1	-	TGCAGCTCCCAGGAAGGTTACTACAATGAGCAGTTCTTC	CSSQEGYYNEQFF
-	TRBV5-4	TRBJ2-2	-	TGTGCCAGCAGCGCACCAACTAGCAGCGCGAACACCGGGGAGCTGTTTTTT	CASSAPTSSANTGELFF
TRBD1	TRBV19	TRBJ2-7	-	TGTGCCAGTAGTATTAGGACAGGGTTCTACGAGCAGTACTTC	CASSIRTGFYEQYF
-	TRBV2	TRBJ2-7	-	TGTGCCAGCAGTGAAATGGGCCCTGCGAGCTCCTACGAGCAGTACTTC	CASSEMGPASSYEQYF
-	TRBV29-1	TRBJ1-2	few	TGCAGCGTTGGGGCGAAGGATTACTGGGGCTACACCTTC	CSVGAKDYWGYTF
TRBD2	TRBV24-1	TRBJ2-1	-	TGTGCCACCAGTAAGGGGGGACTAGCGGGATACAATGAGCAGTTCTTC	CATSKGGLAGYNEQFF
TRBD1	TRBV27	TRBJ1-2	-	TGTGCCAGCACCTCACTCGTTCGGGGACAGGGGGCATATGGCTACACCTTC	CASTSLVRGQGAYGYTF
TRBD2	TRBV14	TRBJ2-1	-	TGTGCCAGCAGCCAAAAATCCGGGACTAGCTACAATGAGCAGTTCTTC	CASSQKSGTSYNEQFF
-	TRBV18	TRBJ1-2	-	TGTGCCAGCTCACCACCGGGGCACCCTAGGTATGGCTACACCTTC	CASSPPGHPRYGYTF
-	TRBV18	TRBJ1-3	-	TGTGCCAGCTCACCACGCGTCGGGAGCTCTGGAAACACCATATATTTT	CASSPRVGSSGNTIYF
-	TRBV6-5	TRBJ2-7	-	TGTGCCAGCCGAGCACAGTTCCTATGGTACGAGCAGTACTTC	CASRAQFLWYEQYF
TRBD2	TRBV7-9	TRBJ2-2	-	TGTGCCAGCAGCCGTGGGACTAGCGGGAGAGGCGGGGAGCTGTTTTTT	CASSRGTSGRGGELFF
TRBD1	TRBV5-6	TRBJ1-1	once	TGTGCCAGCAGCTCCACAGGGGCCACTGAAGCTTTCTTT	CASSSTGATEAFF
-	TRBV7-8	TRBJ1-5	-	TGTGCCAGCAGCCAGCGATTTCGGACGGGGGGGAATCAGCCCCAGCATTTT	CASSQRFRTGGNQPQHF
-	TRBV12-3/TRBV12-4	TRBJ1-1	-	TGTGCCAGCAGTTTAAGCAGGGTAGTTAGACCTTTCTTT	CASSLSRVVRPFF
-	TRBV27	TRBJ2-7	few	TGTGCCAGCAACCCAGGGGCAATCAACGAGCAGTACTTC	CASNPGAINEQYF
-	TRBV6-5	TRBJ2-3	-	TGTGCCAGCAGCTACGGGGGCGGGAGCTGGACAGATACGCAGTATTTT	CASSYGGGSWTDTQYF